This paragraph reports one TCR beta chain. Clones were sequenced by immunoSEQ multiplex PCR, and TCRdb holds only the in-frame ones, with some missing. The sample lists 2 million to 2.5 million clones; roughly 90% were seen once. There are 14 residues in the CDR3. V lost 3 bases to trimming and J lost 0 bases, with 5 bases between them. The germline V gene has CDR1 LNHDA and CDR2 SQIVND (reference sequence). The data are from a study of shared clonotypes between healthy human individuals. The material sequenced was naive CD4+ T cells from PBMCs. Subset here: CD45RA+ positively selected. The J gene is TRBJ2-2, the V gene TRBV19; possible D gene TRBD1, 5 bases. The TCR comes from a man younger than 35 in good health. Some clones in this sample may be carry-over from other donors' samples. CDR3 sequence (DNA): TGTGCCAGTAGTATGACAGCGAACACCGGGGAGCTGTTTTTT. It yields the protein CASSMTANTGELFF.